This T cell receptor beta chain was retrieved from a study of blood T cell repertoires in COVID-19. Background on the study: Specimens from acute and convalescent COVID-19 originated in the United States, Italy and Spain. Nucleic acid was either cDNA or gDNA, and it came from T cells, B-cell-depleted T cells, or PBMCs.

Methods used by the authors: Nucleated cell counts were estimated from reference gene primer amplification. Libraries were prepared by immunoSEQ multiplex PCR; TCRdb keeps only in-frame clonotypes and omits some of them. That table supplies the V and J calls and clone size; D and trimming were determined from the DNA. The table includes about 280,000 clones, 87% detected once. This receptor was identified in a woman in her forties or fifties who had recovered from COVID-19. Sequencing used peripheral blood.

The CDR3 sequence is CASSEWGTGGSYEQYF. The DNA of the CDR3 is TGTGCCAGCAGTGAATGGGGGACAGGGGGCTCCTACGAGCAGTACTTC. This sequence joins TRBV25-1 and TRBJ2-7; 11 nucleotides align to TRBD1. The germline CDR1 and CDR2 sequences are MGHDK and SYGVNS. V shed 1 base, J shed 0 bases, and the junction held 2 bases outside the gene matches. The CDR3 covers 16 residues.